A single sample is the source of the 18 T cell receptor beta chains below, sequenced in a study of Ad26.COV2.S vaccination and SARS-CoV-2 variants. Clones were read by immunoSEQ multiplex PCR, and TCRdb kept only the in-frame ones, dropping some. This sample has 300,000 to 350,000 clones, with approximately 87% found just once. Treatment in this sample: roughly 18 received Ad26.COV2.S at low or high dose, single or two shots; roughly 5 received placebo; per-sample allocation not given. The study sampled participants on day 63 after the first vaccine or placebo injection. Source: peripheral blood, taken in a trial of Ad26.COV2.S vaccine versus placebo. The source is a person aged 18-65 years who received the Ad26.COV2.S COVID-19 vaccine or a placebo.

CDR3 DNA sequence: TGCGCCAGCAGCCAAGATCCCGCTAGCGGGGGATTACCCACAGATACGCAGTATTTT. Translation: CASSQDPASGGLPTDTQYF. The chain combines TRBV4-3 with TRBJ2-3; 10 bases align to TRBD2. V lost 0 bases to trimming and J lost 2 bases; unmatched junction nucleotides: 11. CDR3 length equals 19 residues. Germline loops: CDR1 LGHNA, CDR2 YSLEER.

V and J are TRBV6-6 and TRBJ2-7; D is unresolved. V gave up 0 bases and J gave up 1 base, with 7 bases separating them. Germline lookup yields CDR1 MNHNY and CDR2 SVGAGI (reference sequence). The CDR3 runs 14 residues. CDR3 region: CASSYSIESYEQYV. Here the CDR3 DNA reads TGTGCCAGCAGTTACTCGATAGAATCCTACGAGCAGTACGTC.

The chain is built from TRBV7-9 and TRBJ1-2; 11 bases align to TRBD1. The CDR3 consists of 15 residues. The V gene end was trimmed by 5 bases and the J gene end by 3 bases; junction bases not matched to a gene: 5. The V gene's germline CDR1 is SEHNR and CDR2 FQNEAQ (reference sequence). The DNA for the CDR3 is TGTGCCAGCAGCCGGGACAGGGGGTCCGACTATGGCTACACCTTC. Its protein is CASSRDRGSDYGYTF. The full variable domain, completed using reference TRBV7-9 and TRBJ1-2, is DTGVSQNPRHKITKRGQNVTFRCDPISEHNRLYWYRQTLGQGPEFLTYFQNEAQLEKSRLLSDRFSAERPKGSFSTLEIQRTEQGDSAMYLCASSRDRGSDYGYTFGSGTRLTVV.

The chain carries TRBV29-1 and TRBJ2-7; weak D call: TRBD1 (5 bases). CDR1 is SQVTM, CDR2 ANQGSEA, per germline. CDR3 length: 12 amino acids. The V and J ends lost 5 bases and 0 bases respectively, with 8 bases between them. CDR3 protein: CSVLDSSYEQYF. In DNA form, the CDR3 reads TGCAGCGTTCTAGACAGCTCCTACGAGCAGTACTTC.

V usage is TRBV7-9 and J usage is TRBJ1-3; a weak D match, TRBD1 (5 bases). The germline gives CDR1 SEHNR, CDR2 FQNEAQ (reference sequence). The V end was cut by 1 base, the J end by 2 bases, with 12 bases between. This CDR3 is 16 amino acids long. The CDR3: CASSLEDWGTGNTIYF. As DNA, the CDR3 is TGTGCCAGCAGCTTAGAGGATTGGGGGACTGGAAACACCATATATTTT. The variable domain in full, completed from reference TRBV7-9 and TRBJ1-3, reads DTGVSQNPRHKITKRGQNVTFRCDPISEHNRLYWYRQTLGQGPEFLTYFQNEAQLEKSRLLSDRFSAERPKGSFSTLEIQRTEQGDSAMYLCASSLEDWGTGNTIYFGEGSWLTVV.

J is TRBJ2-1 and V is TRBV6-2 or TRBV6-3; TRBD2 aligns across 8 bases. The CDR3 sequence is 16 residues long. CDR1 MNHEY and CDR2 SVGEGT come from the germline V gene. J was trimmed by 2 bases and V by 2 bases; bases with no gene match: 5. The CDR3 is CASSYPGGGTYNEQFF. CDR3 coding DNA: TGTGCCAGCAGTTACCCCGGGGGGGGGACCTACAATGAGCAGTTCTTC.

This sequence joins TRBV4-1 and TRBJ1-2; no firm D call. The ends were cut back, 2 bases at V and 8 bases at J, with 12 bases in the middle. Germline CDR1 reads MGHRA; CDR2 reads YSYEKL. The CDR3 is 13 residues long. For the CDR3, the DNA is TGCGCCAGCAGCCAATCATCCCTCCCAGGCTACACCTTC. As protein: CASSQSSLPGYTF.

J is TRBJ2-3 and V is TRBV11-3; weak D call: TRBD2 (6 bases). The V end lost 5 bases, the J end lost 2 bases, and 14 bases lay between the germline ends. CDR1 SGHNT and CDR2 YENEEA come from the germline V gene. The CDR3 runs to 15 residues. The CDR3 DNA reads as TGTGCCAGCAGCACCGGGACTCATCTCACAGATACGCAGTATTTT. Translating gives CASSTGTHLTDTQYF.

This clone was found once. The J gene is TRBJ1-1, the V gene TRBV7-2; D gene unclear. V was pared by 6 bases and J by 5 bases, with 22 bases between. CDR3 length: 16 residues. The germline V gene has CDR1 SGHTA and CDR2 FQGNSA. CDR3: CASRHPRKGRRTEAFF. CDR3 nucleotide sequence: TGTGCCAGCAGACACCCGAGGAAAGGGCGTCGAACTGAAGCTTTCTTT. Combining the CDR3 with reference TRBV7-2 and TRBJ1-1 gives the whole variable domain GAGVSQSPSNKVTEKGKDVELRCDPISGHTALYWYRQSLGQGLEFLIYFQGNSAPDKSGLPSDRFSAERTGGSVSTLTIQRTQQEDSAVYLCASRHPRKGRRTEAFFGQGTRLTVV.

The chain couples TRBV15 to TRBJ1-3; tentative D call: TRBD1 (5 bases). This CDR3 comprises 14 residues. V lost 8 bases to trimming and J lost 0 bases, with 11 bases between them. Per the germline V gene, CDR1 is LNHNV and CDR2 is YYDKDF (reference sequence). CDR3 DNA sequence: TGTGCCACCGGTAAACAGGTCTCTGGAAACACCATATATTTT. It translates to CATGKQVSGNTIYF.

The rearrangement links TRBV30 to TRBJ1-3, with a tentative D call TRBD1 (6 bases). Germline loops: CDR1 GTSNPN, CDR2 SVGIG (reference sequence). V lost 2 bases and J lost 4, with 15 bases in between. The CDR3 loop spans 15 amino acids. CDR3 nucleotides: TGTGCCTGGAGTCCGGAGGGGGGATCCGGAAACACCATATATTTT. Translating it yields CAWSPEGGSGNTIYF.

The J gene is TRBJ1-2, the V gene TRBV2, with 10 bases identical to TRBD1. Germline lookup yields CDR1 SNHLY and CDR2 FYNNEI. CDR3 size: 14 residues. V was clipped by 8 bases and J by 5 bases; unmatched bases: 8. The CDR3 spells CASSSPGQGYGYTF. As DNA, the CDR3 is TGTGCCAGCTCAAGCCCGGGACAGGGGTATGGCTACACCTTC. Supplemented by reference TRBV2 and TRBJ1-2, the full variable domain reads EPEVTQTPSHQVTQMGQEVILRCVPISNHLYFYWYRQILGQKVEFLVSFYNNEISEKSEIFDDQFSVERPDGSNFTLKIRSTKLEDSAMYFCASSSPGQGYGYTFGSGTRLTVV.

The chain carries TRBV10-2 and TRBJ2-2, with 7 bases fitting TRBD1. This CDR3 has 14 amino acids. V was pared by 10 bases and J by 0 bases, with 5 bases of the junction left unmatched. Germline assignment: CDR1 WSHSY and CDR2 SAAADI. Here the CDR3 DNA reads TGCGCCACCCGACAGGGTCCGAACACCGGGGAGCTGTTTTTT. Amino acid sequence: CATRQGPNTGELFF.

This clone has only one observation. The rearrangement links TRBV12-3 or TRBV12-4 to TRBJ1-1; 7 nucleotides agree with TRBD1. V trimming: 3 bases; J trimming: 4 bases; junction bases outside the gene matches: 2. This CDR3 has 13 residues. CDR3 nucleotides: TGTGCCAGCAGTTTTACAGGGGCCACTGAAGCTTTCTTT. Amino acid sequence: CASSFTGATEAFF.

The chain recombines TRBV4-2 with TRBJ1-5, with 7 bases matching TRBD1. Germline V CDR1 and CDR2: LGHNA, YNFKEQ. V dropped 4 bases and J dropped 3; count of bases not matched to a gene: 12. This CDR3 has 17 amino acids. The CDR3: CASSPVAGTAINQPQHF. The CDR3, as DNA: TGTGCCAGCAGCCCCGTAGCCGGGACAGCCATCAATCAGCCCCAGCATTTT.

This chain uses TRBV15 with TRBJ2-7; 11 bases line up with TRBD1. Germline loops: CDR1 LNHNV, CDR2 YYDKDF (reference sequence). With V trimmed by 2 bases and J by 3 bases, 6 bases remained unmatched. This CDR3 is built from 16 residues. The CDR3 DNA sequence: TGTGCCACCAGCAGATCCCCCGGGACAGGGGGCTACGAGCAGTACTTC. This gives the protein CATSRSPGTGGYEQYF.

The chain is built from TRBV6-2 or TRBV6-3 and TRBJ1-5; D gene ambiguous. Germline V gene sequence: CDR1 MNHEY, CDR2 SVGEGT. CDR3 length: 14 residues. Between the trimmed V and J ends, which lost 2 bases and 0 bases, there was a span of 5 bases. The CDR3: CASSYQASNQPQHF. CDR3 coding DNA: TGTGCCAGCAGTTACCAGGCTAGCAATCAGCCCCAGCATTTT.

The chain carries TRBV19 and TRBJ1-4, with no clear D. The CDR3 extends over 15 amino acids. CDR1 and CDR2 from the germline V gene are LNHDA and SQIVND (reference sequence). Trimming stripped 7 bases from V and 4 bases from J, with 16 bases between. For the CDR3, the DNA is TGTGCCAGTAAAGGGTTCGGCGTGGGTAATGAAAAACTGTTTTTT. Translating gives CASKGFGVGNEKLFF.